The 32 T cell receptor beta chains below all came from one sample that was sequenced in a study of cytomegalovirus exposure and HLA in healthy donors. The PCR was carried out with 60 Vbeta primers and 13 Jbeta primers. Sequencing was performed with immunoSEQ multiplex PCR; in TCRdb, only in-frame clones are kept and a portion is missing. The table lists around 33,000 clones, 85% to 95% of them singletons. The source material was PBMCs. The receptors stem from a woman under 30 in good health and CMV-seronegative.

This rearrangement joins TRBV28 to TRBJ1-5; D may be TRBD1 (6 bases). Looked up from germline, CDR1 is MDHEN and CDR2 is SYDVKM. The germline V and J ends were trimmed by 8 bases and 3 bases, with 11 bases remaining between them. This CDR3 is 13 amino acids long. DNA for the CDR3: TGTGCCAGCCGGCGGACAGACAATCAGCCCCAGCATTTT. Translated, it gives CASRRTDNQPQHF.

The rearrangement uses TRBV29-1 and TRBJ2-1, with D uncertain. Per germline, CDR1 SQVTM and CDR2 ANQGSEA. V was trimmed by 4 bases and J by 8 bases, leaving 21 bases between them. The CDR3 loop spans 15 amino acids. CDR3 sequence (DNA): TGCAGCGTTGTTAATTTGTACGGCACCGGGTATGAGCAGTTCTTC. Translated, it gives CSVVNLYGTGYEQFF.

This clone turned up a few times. In nucleotides, the CDR3 is TGTGCTAGTGGAACAGGGGCAGATACGCAGTATTTT. It translates to CASGTGADTQYF. The chain is built from TRBV12-5 and TRBJ2-3; 7 bases agree with TRBD1. This CDR3 has 12 amino acids. The V gene's germline CDR1 is LGHNT and CDR2 FRNRAP. Trimming removed 6 bases from V and 4 bases from J; junction bases left unmatched: 1.

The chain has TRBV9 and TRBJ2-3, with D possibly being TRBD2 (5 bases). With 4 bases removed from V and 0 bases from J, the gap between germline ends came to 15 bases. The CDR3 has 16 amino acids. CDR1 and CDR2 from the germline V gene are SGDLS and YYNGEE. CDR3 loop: CASSTLGRASTDTQYF. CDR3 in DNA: TGTGCCAGCAGCACCCTCGGGCGGGCTAGCACAGATACGCAGTATTTT.

CDR3: CASRAALNIQYF. CDR3 bases: TGTGCCAGCAGGGCCGCATTAAACATTCAGTACTTC. The chain recombines TRBV27 with TRBJ2-4; unclear D gene. V gave up 6 bases and J gave up 6 bases, with 9 bases separating them. Germline V CDR1 and CDR2: MNHEY, SMNVEV (reference sequence). This CDR3 is built from 12 residues.

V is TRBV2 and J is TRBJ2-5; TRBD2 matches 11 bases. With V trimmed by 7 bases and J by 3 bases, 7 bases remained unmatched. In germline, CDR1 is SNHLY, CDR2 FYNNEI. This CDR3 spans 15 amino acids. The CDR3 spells CASTVDSGREETQYF. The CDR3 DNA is TGTGCCAGCACGGTAGATAGCGGGAGGGAAGAGACCCAGTACTTC.

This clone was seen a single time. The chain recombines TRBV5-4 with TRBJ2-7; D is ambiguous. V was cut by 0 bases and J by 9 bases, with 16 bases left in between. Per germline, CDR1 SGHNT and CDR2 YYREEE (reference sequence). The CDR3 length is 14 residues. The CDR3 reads CASSLDVLTHGQYF. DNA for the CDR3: TGTGCCAGCAGCTTGGACGTCCTGACTCACGGGCAGTACTTC.

The CDR3 here is CAISDSGSEDEQFF. CDR3 coding DNA: TGTGCCATCAGTGATAGCGGGAGTGAAGATGAGCAGTTCTTC. The chain carries TRBV10-3 and TRBJ2-1; 9 bases map to TRBD2. Unmatched junction bases numbered 5, after V lost 3 bases and J lost 8 bases. This CDR3 contains 14 residues. Germline CDR1 ENHRY, CDR2 SYGVKD.

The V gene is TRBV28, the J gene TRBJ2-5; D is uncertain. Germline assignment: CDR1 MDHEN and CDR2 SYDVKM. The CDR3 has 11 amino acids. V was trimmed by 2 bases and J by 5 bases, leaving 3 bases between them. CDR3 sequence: CASSLRETQYF. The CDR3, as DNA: TGTGCCAGCAGTTTACGGGAGACCCAGTACTTC.

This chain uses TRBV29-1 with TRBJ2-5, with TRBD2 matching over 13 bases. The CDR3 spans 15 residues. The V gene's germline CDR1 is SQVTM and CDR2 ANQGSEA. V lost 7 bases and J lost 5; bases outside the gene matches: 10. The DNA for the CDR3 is TGCAGCGGTACAACTAGCGGGAGGGCCGGGGAGACCCAGTACTTC. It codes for CSGTTSGRAGETQYF. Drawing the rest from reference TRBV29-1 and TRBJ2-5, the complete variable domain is SAVISQKPSRDICQRGTSLTIQCQVDSQVTMMFWYRQQPGQSLTLIATANQGSEATYESGFVIDKFPISRPNLTFSTLTVSNMSPEDSSIYLCSGTTSGRAGETQYFGPGTRLLVL.

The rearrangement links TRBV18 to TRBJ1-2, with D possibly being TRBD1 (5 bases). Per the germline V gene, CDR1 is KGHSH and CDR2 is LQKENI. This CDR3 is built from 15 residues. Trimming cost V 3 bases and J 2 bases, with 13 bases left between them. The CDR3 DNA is TGTGCCAGCTCACCTCCGCAGGGAGGAAACTATGGCTACACCTTC. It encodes CASSPPQGGNYGYTF.

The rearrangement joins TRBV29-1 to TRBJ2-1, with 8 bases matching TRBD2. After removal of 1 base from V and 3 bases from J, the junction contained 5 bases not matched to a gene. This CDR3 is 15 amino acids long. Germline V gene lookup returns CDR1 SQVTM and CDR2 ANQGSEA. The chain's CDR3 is CSVEGIAGNYNEQFF. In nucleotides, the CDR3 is TGCAGCGTTGAAGGTATAGCGGGAAACTACAATGAGCAGTTCTTC.

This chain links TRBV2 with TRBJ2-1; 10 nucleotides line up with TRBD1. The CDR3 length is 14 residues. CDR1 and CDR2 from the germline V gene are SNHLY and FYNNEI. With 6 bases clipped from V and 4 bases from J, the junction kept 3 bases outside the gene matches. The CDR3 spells CASRGTGVYNEQFF. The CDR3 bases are TGTGCCAGCAGGGGGACAGGGGTTTACAATGAGCAGTTCTTC.

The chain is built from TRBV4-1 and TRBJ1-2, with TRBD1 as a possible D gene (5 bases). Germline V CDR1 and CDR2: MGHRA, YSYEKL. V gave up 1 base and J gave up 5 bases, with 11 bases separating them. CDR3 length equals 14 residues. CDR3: CASSQGATGYGYTF. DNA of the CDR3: TGCGCCAGCAGCCAAGGCGCAACAGGATATGGCTACACCTTC.

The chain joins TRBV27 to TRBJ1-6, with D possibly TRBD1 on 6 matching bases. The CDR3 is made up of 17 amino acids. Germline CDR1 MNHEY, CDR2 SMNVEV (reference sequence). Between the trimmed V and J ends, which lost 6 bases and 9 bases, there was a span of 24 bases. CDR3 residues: CASSPRSHGTSSSPLHF. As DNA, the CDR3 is TGTGCCAGCAGCCCGAGGTCTCATGGGACATCCAGTTCACCCCTCCACTTT.

Here the CDR3 DNA reads TGCGCCAGCAGCCAAGACCTCGGGGGCGGGGGTACGGGGGACATTCAGTACTTC. It specifies CASSQDLGGGGTGDIQYF. The chain couples TRBV4-3 to TRBJ2-4; TRBD2 is a possible D gene (7 bases). CDR1 and CDR2 from the germline V gene are LGHNA and YSLEER. V dropped 0 bases and J dropped 8 bases, with 23 bases sitting between them. The CDR3 is made up of 18 amino acids.

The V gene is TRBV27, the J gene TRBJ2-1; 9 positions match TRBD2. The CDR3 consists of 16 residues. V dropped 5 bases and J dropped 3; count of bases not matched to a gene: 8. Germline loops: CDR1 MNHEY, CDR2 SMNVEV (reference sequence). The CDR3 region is CASSMGLAGSYNEQFF. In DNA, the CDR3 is TGTGCCAGCAGTATGGGGCTAGCGGGAAGCTACAATGAGCAGTTCTTC.

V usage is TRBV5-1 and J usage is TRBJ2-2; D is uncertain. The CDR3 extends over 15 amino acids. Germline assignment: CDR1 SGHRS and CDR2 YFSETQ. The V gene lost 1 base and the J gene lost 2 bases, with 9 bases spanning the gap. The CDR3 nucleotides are TGCGCCAGCAGCTTGAGCACGATTAACACCGGGGAGCTGTTTTTT. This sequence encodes CASSLSTINTGELFF.

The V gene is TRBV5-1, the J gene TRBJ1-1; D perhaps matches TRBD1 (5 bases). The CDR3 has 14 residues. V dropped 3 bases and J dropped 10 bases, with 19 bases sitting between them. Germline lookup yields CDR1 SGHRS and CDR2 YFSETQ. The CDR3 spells CASSYERTLNGAFF. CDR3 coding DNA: TGCGCCAGCAGCTACGAACGGACACTCAACGGAGCTTTCTTT.

The CDR3, as DNA: TGTGCCAGCAGACCGGGAGGGTTTGGAACCGGGGAGCTGTTTTTT. It yields the protein CASRPGGFGTGELFF. The chain couples TRBV7-9 to TRBJ2-2, with 8 bases identical to TRBD2. The CDR3 has 15 residues. The V segment lost 6 bases and the J segment 5 bases; nucleotides outside the gene matches: 8. CDR1 and CDR2 from the germline V gene are SEHNR and FQNEAQ (reference sequence).

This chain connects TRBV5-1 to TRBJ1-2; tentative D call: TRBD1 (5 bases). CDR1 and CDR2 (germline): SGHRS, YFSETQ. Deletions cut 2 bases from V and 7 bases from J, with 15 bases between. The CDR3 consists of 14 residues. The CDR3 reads CASSFNGQGGGYTF. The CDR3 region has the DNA TGCGCCAGCAGCTTTAACGGGCAGGGTGGTGGCTACACCTTC.

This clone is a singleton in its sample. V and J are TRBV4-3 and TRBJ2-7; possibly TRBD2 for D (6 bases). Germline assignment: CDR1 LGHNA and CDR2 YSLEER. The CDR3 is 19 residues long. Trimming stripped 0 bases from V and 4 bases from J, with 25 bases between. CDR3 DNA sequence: TGCGCCAGCAGCCAAGATAAGGTTTGGTGGGGGGAGTGGGGGTACGAGCAGTACTTC. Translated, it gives CASSQDKVWWGEWGYEQYF.

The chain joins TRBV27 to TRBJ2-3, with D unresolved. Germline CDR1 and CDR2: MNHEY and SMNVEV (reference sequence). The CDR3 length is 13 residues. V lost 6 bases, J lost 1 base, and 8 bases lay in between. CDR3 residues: CASRTSGTDTQYF. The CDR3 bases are TGTGCCAGCAGAACCAGCGGCACAGATACGCAGTATTTT.

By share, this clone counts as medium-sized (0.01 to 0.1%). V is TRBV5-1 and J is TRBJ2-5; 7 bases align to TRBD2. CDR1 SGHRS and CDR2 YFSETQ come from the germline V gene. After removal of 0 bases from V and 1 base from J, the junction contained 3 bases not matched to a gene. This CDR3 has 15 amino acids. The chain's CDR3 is CASSLERGSQETQYF. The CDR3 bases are TGCGCCAGCAGCTTGGAGCGGGGATCCCAAGAGACCCAGTACTTC.

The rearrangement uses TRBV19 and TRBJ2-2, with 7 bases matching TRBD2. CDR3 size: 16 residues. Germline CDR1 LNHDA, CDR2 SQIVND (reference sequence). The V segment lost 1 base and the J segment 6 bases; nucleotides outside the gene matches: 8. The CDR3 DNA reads TGTGCCAGTAGTATAGCGGGCGGGAGTACAGCCGGGGAGCTGTTTTTT. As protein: CASSIAGGSTAGELFF.

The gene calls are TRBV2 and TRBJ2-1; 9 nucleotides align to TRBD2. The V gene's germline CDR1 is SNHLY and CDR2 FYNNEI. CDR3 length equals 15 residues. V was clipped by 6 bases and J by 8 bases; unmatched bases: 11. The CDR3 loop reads CASSGSGRRLDEQFF. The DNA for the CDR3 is TGTGCCAGCAGCGGAAGCGGGAGGCGTCTCGATGAGCAGTTCTTC. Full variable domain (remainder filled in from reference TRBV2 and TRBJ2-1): EPEVTQTPSHQVTQMGQEVILRCVPISNHLYFYWYRQILGQKVEFLVSFYNNEISEKSEIFDDQFSVERPDGSNFTLKIRSTKLEDSAMYFCASSGSGRRLDEQFFGPGTRLTVL.

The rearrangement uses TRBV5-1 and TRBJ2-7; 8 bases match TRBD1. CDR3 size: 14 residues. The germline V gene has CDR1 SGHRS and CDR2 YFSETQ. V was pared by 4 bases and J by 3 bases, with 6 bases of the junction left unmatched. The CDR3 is CASSPDGTGYEQYF. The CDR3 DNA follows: TGCGCCAGCAGCCCGGACGGGACAGGCTACGAGCAGTACTTC.

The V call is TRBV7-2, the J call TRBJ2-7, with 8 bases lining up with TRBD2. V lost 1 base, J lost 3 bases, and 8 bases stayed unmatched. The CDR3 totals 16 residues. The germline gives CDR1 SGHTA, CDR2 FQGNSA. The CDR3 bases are TGTGCCAGCAGCTTAGATAGAGCGGGAGCTTTCTACGAGCAGTACTTC. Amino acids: CASSLDRAGAFYEQYF. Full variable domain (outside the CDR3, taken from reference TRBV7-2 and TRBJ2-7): GAGVSQSPSNKVTEKGKDVELRCDPISGHTALYWYRQSLGQGLEFLIYFQGNSAPDKSGLPSDRFSAERTGGSVSTLTIQRTQQEDSAVYLCASSLDRAGAFYEQYFGPGTRLTVT.

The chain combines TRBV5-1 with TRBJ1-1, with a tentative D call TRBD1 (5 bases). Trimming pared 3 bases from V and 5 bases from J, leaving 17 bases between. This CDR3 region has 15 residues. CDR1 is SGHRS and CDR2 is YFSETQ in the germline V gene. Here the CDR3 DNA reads TGCGCCAGCAGCTCGGGGTCGGGGGGTTGGACTGAAGCTTTCTTT. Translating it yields CASSSGSGGWTEAFF. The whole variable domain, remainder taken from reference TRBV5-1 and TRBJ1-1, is KAGVTQTPRYLIKTRGQQVTLSCSPISGHRSVSWYQQTPGQGLQFLFEYFSETQRNKGNFPGRFSGRQFSNSRSEMNVSTLELGDSALYLCASSSGSGGWTEAFFGQGTRLTVV.

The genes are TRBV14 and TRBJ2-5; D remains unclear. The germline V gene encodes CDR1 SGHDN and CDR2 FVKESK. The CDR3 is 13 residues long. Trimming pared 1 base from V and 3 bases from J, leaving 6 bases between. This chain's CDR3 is CASSQVQKETQYF. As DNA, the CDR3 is TGTGCCAGCAGCCAAGTACAGAAAGAGACCCAGTACTTC.

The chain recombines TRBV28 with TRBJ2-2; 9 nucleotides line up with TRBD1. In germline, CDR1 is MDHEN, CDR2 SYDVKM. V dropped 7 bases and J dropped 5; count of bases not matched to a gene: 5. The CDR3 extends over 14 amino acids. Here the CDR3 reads CASKGQGGTGELFF. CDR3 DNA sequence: TGTGCCAGCAAGGGACAGGGTGGTACCGGGGAGCTGTTTTTT.

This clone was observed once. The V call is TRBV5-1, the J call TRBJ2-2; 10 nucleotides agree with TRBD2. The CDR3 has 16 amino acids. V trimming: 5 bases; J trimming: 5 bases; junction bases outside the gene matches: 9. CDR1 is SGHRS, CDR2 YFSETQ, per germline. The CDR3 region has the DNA TGCGCCAGCAGTCTTAAGACTAGCGGGTTAACCGGGGAGCTGTTTTTT. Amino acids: CASSLKTSGLTGELFF.